This TCR beta chain was obtained from a study of blood T cell repertoires in COVID-19 (dated by TCRdb to the early 2020s). Turning to the overall study: Collaborator samples came from the United States, Italy and Spain and covered acute and convalescent phases of COVID-19. The material from the prospective study consisted of cDNA or gDNA derived from T cells, B-cell-depleted T cells, or PBMCs. Subjects who had been exposed to COVID-19, were actively infected with it, or had recovered from it provided the deeply sampled blood TCRbeta repertoires that made up the dataset. A freely available public database, intended as a resource for researchers studying the immune response to SARS-CoV-2, is where the repertoires were released. The samples were drawn from two sources: the first 160 participants of the ongoing ImmuneRACE study, and 1,000 to 1,500 subjects contributed by 6 global collaborators. Sample metadata almost always included a de-identified subject ID, COVID-19 status, age in years and sex. Where available, HLA class I and class II types were obtained from metadata supplied by the sample provider rather than from assay-based typing. Results and caveats for the whole study, not just this receptor: Clinical and demographic metadata were provided uncurated, with the amount varying by source and participant.

The immunoSEQ Assay, a bias-controlled multiplex PCR, was used to amplify TCRbeta CDR3 regions from genomic DNA. On the study's bioinformatics: Within the assay, amplification of reference gene primers was used to estimate how many nucleated cells each sample contained. To quantify the absolute abundance of each unique TCRbeta CDR3 rearrangement, sequence reads were collapsed and filtered. For each sample, productive Simpson clonality was calculated as the square root of Simpson's diversity index over productive rearrangements. Sourced from immuneACCESS, this table was stored by TCRdb with only in-frame sequences that have V and J called. A share of the clones is absent; for the studies checked, an unresolved V gene accounts for under half, and the remainder has no known explanation. That table gives V, J and clone size, and the DNA gave D and trimming. Within this sample are some 670,000 clones, with 85% to 90% of them counted one time only. The ten largest clones capture over 0.2% of the sample.

For CDR1 and CDR2, the germline V gene (reference sequence) lists GTSNPN and SVGIG. The CDR3 goes from the cysteine to the phenylalanine over 17 residues. Here the CDR3 DNA is all that survives: 51 bases in frame from base 1. Ends trimmed: V by 3 bases, J by 0 bases; bases unmatched to a gene: 10. As to this clone: The specificity of this receptor is unknown. No base-level quality is on record; no much larger clone is a single base apart.

The collaborating institutions used their own protocols to collect whole blood in K2EDTA tubes. For TCRbeta analysis, collaborators shipped samples as frozen whole blood, isolated PBMCs, or DNA extracted from either of those sample types. The chain is made from TRBV30 and TRBJ1-4, and 7 junctional nucleotides match TRBD1. The material sequenced was peripheral blood. The TCR was taken from a woman aged 18-29 years with acute or convalescent COVID-19. The nucleotides are TGTGCCTGGAGCCCAGGGGGATACGATGCAACTAATGAAAAACTGTTTTTT. The translation is CAWSPGGYDATNEKLFF.